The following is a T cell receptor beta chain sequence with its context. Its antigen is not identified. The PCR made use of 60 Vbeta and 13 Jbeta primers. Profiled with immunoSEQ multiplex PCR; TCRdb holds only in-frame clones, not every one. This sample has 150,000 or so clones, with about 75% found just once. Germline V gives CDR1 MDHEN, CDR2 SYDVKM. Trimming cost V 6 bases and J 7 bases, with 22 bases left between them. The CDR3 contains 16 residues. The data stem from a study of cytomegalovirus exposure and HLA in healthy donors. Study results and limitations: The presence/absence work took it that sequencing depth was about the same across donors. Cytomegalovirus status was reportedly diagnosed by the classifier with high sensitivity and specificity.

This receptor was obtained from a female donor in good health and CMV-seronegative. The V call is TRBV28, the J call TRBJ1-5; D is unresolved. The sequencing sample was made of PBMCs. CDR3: CASSPETPHRRQPQHF. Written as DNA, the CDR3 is TGTGCCAGCAGCCCCGAGACTCCTCACCGGAGGCAGCCCCAGCATTTT.